The 8 T cell receptor beta chains below come from one sample, sequenced in a study of cytomegalovirus exposure and HLA in healthy donors. Both 60 Vbeta primers and 13 Jbeta primers went into the PCR. The assay was immunoSEQ multiplex PCR, and TCRdb's table has in-frame clones only and misses some. The repertoire has roughly 150,000 clones, approximately 80% of them found once; the top ten carry 2% to 3%. The sample taken for sequencing was PBMCs. The receptors were gathered from a male donor in good health and CMV-seronegative.

This clone appeared a single time. The rearrangement links TRBV4-1 to TRBJ1-6; D is undetermined. Germline V gene lookup returns CDR1 MGHRA and CDR2 YSYEKL. The CDR3 has 15 amino acids. Trimming left V 0 bases short and J 9 bases short, with 12 bases between. The CDR3 sequence is CASSQDPERSSPLHF. The CDR3 coding sequence is TGCGCCAGCAGCCAAGACCCGGAGCGGAGTTCACCCCTCCACTTT.

The chain has TRBV5-4 and TRBJ2-7; the D gene is possibly TRBD2 (5 bases). The V gene lost 5 bases and the J gene lost 7 bases, with 10 bases spanning the gap. The germline gives CDR1 SGHNT, CDR2 YYREEE (reference sequence). The CDR3 runs 11 residues. Here the CDR3 DNA reads TGTGCCAGCAGTTTTGCGGGTGAGCAGTACTTC. Translated: CASSFAGEQYF.

For this clone: A junction end diverges from the germline sequence, so it may reflect a read error. This chain joins TRBV6-1 and TRBJ2-5; D may be TRBD2 (7 bases). This CDR3 is 15 amino acids long. Germline-derived CDR1 and CDR2 are MNHNS and SASEGT. CDR3 loop: CASSEGPGEGETQYF. DNA for the CDR3: TGTGCCAGCAGTGAAGGGCCAGGGGAGGGAGAGACCCAATACTTC.

V gene TRBV21-1 combines with J gene TRBJ2-7; the D call of TRBD2 is as the table states it, not checked on the DNA. TRBV21-1 constitutes a pseudogene. The CDR3 is made up of 15 amino acids. The CDR3 DNA sequence: TGTGCCAGCAGCAAAGGTAGCGGGCCGACCTACGAGCAGTACTTC. This encodes CASSKGSGPTYEQYF.

This clone was detected a few times. One end of the junction varies from germline; a read error may be responsible. Other DNA sequences in this specimen translate into the identical CDR3. The chain is built from TRBV5-4 and TRBJ2-1; 8 nucleotides align to TRBD2. Germline CDR1 reads SGHNT; CDR2 reads YYREEE (reference sequence). This CDR3 spans 17 amino acids. CDR3 region: CASSLHLAGSSYNEQFF. The CDR3 coding sequence is TGTGCCAGTAGCTTGCATTTAGCGGGGAGCTCCTACAATGAGCAGTTCTTC.

The chain couples TRBV5-6 to TRBJ2-5; D unclear. Trimming shortened V by 3 bases and J by 5 bases, and 5 bases separated the two germline ends. The germline gives CDR1 SGHDT, CDR2 YYEEEE. The CDR3 covers 11 residues. This CDR3 reads CASSSLETQYF. CDR3 coding DNA: TGTGCCAGCAGCTCCCTGGAGACCCAGTACTTC.

V and J are TRBV14 and TRBJ2-7; 11 nucleotides line up with TRBD2. The germline gives CDR1 SGHDN, CDR2 FVKESK. J was trimmed by 5 bases and V by 6 bases; bases with no gene match: 0. The CDR3 is 12 amino acids. The CDR3 coding sequence is TGTGCCAGCAGACTAGCGGGAGACGAGCAGTACTTC. This gives the protein CASRLAGDEQYF.

The CDR3 sequence: CASSFGSGQGANEQYF. The CDR3 DNA reads as TGTGCCAGCAGTTTCGGTTCGGGACAGGGGGCGAACGAGCAGTACTTC. The chain joins TRBV28 to TRBJ2-7, with 12 bases matching TRBD1. Germline CDR1 and CDR2: MDHEN and SYDVKM. The CDR3 is 16 residues long. V lost 3 bases and J lost 5; bases outside the gene matches: 8.